The T cell receptor beta chain under discussion was sequenced for a study of CD4 T cells in relation to SARS-CoV-2 and coronaviruses. Across the whole study: PBMCs were cultured with antigen for 10 days before TCR beta sequencing.

Trimming left V 6 bases short and J 0 bases short, with 8 bases between. Germline CDR1 is SQVTM and CDR2 is ANQGSEA. There are 12 residues in the CDR3. On this clone: Antigen specificity is unknown. The same CDR3 arises from other DNA sequences in this sample as well.

Clones were sequenced by immunoSEQ multiplex PCR, and TCRdb holds only the in-frame ones, with some missing. The sample records about 19,000 clones, 70% to 80% being singletons. Overall study results and limits: Around 62% of donors had memory CD4+ clonotypes crossrecognizing SARS-CoV-2 and common cold coronavirus spike.

Before the COVID-19 pandemic, during about 2010-2019, CD4+ T cells were taken from unexposed donors. Isolation of CD4+ T cells took place after less than 13 days in culture. Testing used SARS-CoV-2 S/N and four cold-coronavirus spikes on unexposed-donor CD4+ T cells, cells permitting. The chain employs TRBV29-1 and TRBJ2-5, with D perhaps TRBD1 (6 bases). Sequenced: CD4+ T cells from PBMCs, cultured in vitro. The origin of this receptor is a human donor in good health. CDR3 DNA: TGCAGCGTCGGACAGAACCAAGAGACCCAGTACTTC. The encoded protein is CSVGQNQETQYF.